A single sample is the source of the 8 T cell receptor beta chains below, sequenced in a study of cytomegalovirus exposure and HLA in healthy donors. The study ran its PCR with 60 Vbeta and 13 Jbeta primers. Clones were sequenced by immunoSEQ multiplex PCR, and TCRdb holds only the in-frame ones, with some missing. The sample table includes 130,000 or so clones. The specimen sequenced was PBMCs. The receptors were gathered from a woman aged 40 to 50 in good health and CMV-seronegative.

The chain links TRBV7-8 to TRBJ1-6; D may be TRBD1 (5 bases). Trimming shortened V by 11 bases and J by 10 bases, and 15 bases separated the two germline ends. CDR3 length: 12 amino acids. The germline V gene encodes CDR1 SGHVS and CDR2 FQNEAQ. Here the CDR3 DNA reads TGTGCCTCCGGGCAGGGAGGCTCACCCCTCCACTTT. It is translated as CASGQGGSPLHF.

CDR3 coding DNA: TGCGCCAGCAGTTCGACTAGCGGGGGGGCCACAGATACGCAGTATTTT. Translation gives CASSSTSGGATDTQYF. The chain recombines TRBV10-2 with TRBJ2-3; the match to TRBD2 covers 14 bases. Germline V gene lookup returns CDR1 WSHSY and CDR2 SAAADI. The CDR3 extends over 16 amino acids. The J segment lost 2 bases and the V segment lost 5 bases, leaving 3 bases of the junction unmatched.

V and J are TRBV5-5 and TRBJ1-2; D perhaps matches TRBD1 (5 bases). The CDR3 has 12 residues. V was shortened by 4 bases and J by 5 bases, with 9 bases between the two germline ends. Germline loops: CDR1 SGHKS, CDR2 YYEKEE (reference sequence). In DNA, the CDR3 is TGTGCCAGCAGCGGGGGGTCTTATGGCTACACCTTC. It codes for CASSGGSYGYTF.

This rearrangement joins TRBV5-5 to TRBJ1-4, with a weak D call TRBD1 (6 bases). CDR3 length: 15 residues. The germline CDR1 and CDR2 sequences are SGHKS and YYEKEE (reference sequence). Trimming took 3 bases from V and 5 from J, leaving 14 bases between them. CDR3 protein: CASSSQGGGNEKLFF. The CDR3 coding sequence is TGTGCCAGCAGCTCACAGGGAGGGGGAAATGAAAAACTGTTTTTT.

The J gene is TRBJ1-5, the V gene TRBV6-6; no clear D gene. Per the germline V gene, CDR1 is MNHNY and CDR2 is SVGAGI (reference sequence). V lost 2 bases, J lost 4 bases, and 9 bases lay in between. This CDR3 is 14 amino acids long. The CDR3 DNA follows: TGTGCCAGCAGTTACGGGCAGGTGAATCAGCCCCAGCATTTT. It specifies CASSYGQVNQPQHF.

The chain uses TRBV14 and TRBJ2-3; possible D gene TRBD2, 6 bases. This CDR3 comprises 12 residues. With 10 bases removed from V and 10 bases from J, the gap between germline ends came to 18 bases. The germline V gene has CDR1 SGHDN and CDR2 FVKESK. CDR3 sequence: CATSGTPWAQYF. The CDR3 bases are TGTGCCACCTCGGGGACTCCTTGGGCGCAGTATTTT.

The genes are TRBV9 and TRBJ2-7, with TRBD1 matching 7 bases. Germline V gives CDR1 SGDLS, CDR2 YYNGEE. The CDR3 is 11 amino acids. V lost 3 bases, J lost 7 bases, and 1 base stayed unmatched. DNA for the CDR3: TGTGCCAGCAGCGCGACAGGGGAGCAGTACTTC. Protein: CASSATGEQYF.

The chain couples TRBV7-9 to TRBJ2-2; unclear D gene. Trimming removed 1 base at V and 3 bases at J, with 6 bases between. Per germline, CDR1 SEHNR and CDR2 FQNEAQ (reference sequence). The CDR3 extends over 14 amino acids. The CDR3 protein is CASSLDSYTGELFF. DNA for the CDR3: TGTGCCAGCAGCTTAGACTCATACACCGGGGAGCTGTTTTTT.